This is a list of T cell receptor beta chains from one sample in a study of OX40 agonist ivuxolimab in advanced cancers. Assay: immunoSEQ multiplex PCR; the TCRdb copy retains only in-frame clones and omits some. The profile shows fewer than 85,000 clones, less than 85% of them singletons. The source was CD4+ or CD8+ T cells sorted from blood, collected in a trial of the OX40 agonist ivuxolimab. These receptors all come from an adult with an advanced solid tumor such as melanoma, head and neck, liver or kidney cancer. The CDR3 runs from the conserved cysteine through the conserved F or W. The D gene is left open where the match is weak. Size is omitted from some rows. Given values are once, few, many or a class for expanded clones.

CDR3aa: CASSVGGDSNYGYTF; CDR3nt: TGTGCCAGCAGCGTAGGCGGAGACAGTAACTATGGCTACACCTTC; j_gene: TRBJ1-2; v_gene: TRBV9; abundance: few; d_gene: -
CDR3aa: CASSIQAAYEQYF; CDR3nt: TGTGCCAGTAGTATACAGGCCGCCTACGAGCAGTACTTC; j_gene: TRBJ2-7; v_gene: TRBV19; abundance: once; d_gene: -
CDR3aa: CASSIVQGNDYEQYF; CDR3nt: TGTGCCAGTAGTATTGTACAGGGTAATGACTACGAGCAGTACTTC; j_gene: TRBJ2-7; v_gene: TRBV19; abundance: -; d_gene: -
CDR3aa: CATSRDQNQETQYF; CDR3nt: TGTGCCACCAGCAGAGATCAGAACCAAGAGACCCAGTACTTC; j_gene: TRBJ2-5; v_gene: TRBV15; abundance: -; d_gene: -
CDR3aa: CSVEGPGNTEAFF; CDR3nt: TGCAGCGTTGAAGGGCCAGGGAACACTGAAGCTTTCTTT; j_gene: TRBJ1-1; v_gene: TRBV29-1; abundance: -; d_gene: -
CDR3aa: CASKESSGANVLTF; CDR3nt: TGTGCCAGCAAAGAGTCCTCTGGGGCCAACGTCCTGACTTTC; j_gene: TRBJ2-6; v_gene: TRBV7-3; abundance: -; d_gene: -
CDR3aa: CASSLGNTIYF; CDR3nt: TGTGCCAGCAGCTTGGGAAACACCATATATTTT; j_gene: TRBJ1-3; v_gene: TRBV7-2; abundance: -; d_gene: -
CDR3aa: CASSEEGGGTEAFF; CDR3nt: TGTGCCAGCAGTGAAGAGGGCGGGGGCACTGAAGCTTTCTTT; j_gene: TRBJ1-1; v_gene: TRBV2; abundance: -; d_gene: -
CDR3aa: CASSPPSGQGQFYEQYF; CDR3nt: TGTGCCAGCTCACCACCGTCGGGCCAGGGTCAATTCTACGAGCAGTACTTC; j_gene: TRBJ2-7; v_gene: TRBV18; abundance: -; d_gene: -
CDR3aa: CASSQAGTDYGYTF; CDR3nt: TGTGCCAGCAGCCAAGCAGGGACCGACTATGGCTACACCTTC; j_gene: TRBJ1-2; v_gene: TRBV14; abundance: -; d_gene: -
CDR3aa: CASSPPRGNTEAFF; CDR3nt: TGTGCCAGCTCACCCCCGAGGGGGAACACTGAAGCTTTCTTT; j_gene: TRBJ1-1; v_gene: TRBV18; abundance: -; d_gene: -
CDR3aa: CASSSTIVAGTNEKLFF; CDR3nt: TGTGCCAGCAGCTCAACAATTGTGGCAGGGACTAATGAAAAACTGTTTTTT; j_gene: TRBJ1-4; v_gene: TRBV7-2; abundance: -; d_gene: -
CDR3aa: CASSLAGGRYSGNTIYF; CDR3nt: TGTGCCAGCAGCTTAGCGGGGGGCAGGTACTCTGGAAACACCATATATTTT; j_gene: TRBJ1-3; v_gene: TRBV11-2; abundance: -; d_gene: -
CDR3aa: CASSPSTESSYEQYF; CDR3nt: TGTGCCAGCAGCCCTTCGACGGAGAGCTCCTACGAGCAGTACTTC; j_gene: TRBJ2-7; v_gene: TRBV7-2; abundance: once; d_gene: -
CDR3aa: CASSLEGQPPYEQYF; CDR3nt: TGTGCCAGCAGCCTGGAAGGACAGCCCCCCTACGAGCAGTACTTC; j_gene: TRBJ2-7; v_gene: TRBV7-2; abundance: -; d_gene: -
CDR3aa: CAIGANYGYTF; CDR3nt: TGTGCCATCGGAGCTAACTATGGCTACACCTTC; j_gene: TRBJ1-2; v_gene: TRBV10-3; abundance: -; d_gene: -
CDR3aa: CASSTGGGFLKYEQYF; CDR3nt: TGTGCCAGCAGCACCGGCGGGGGGTTCCTGAAATACGAGCAGTACTTC; j_gene: TRBJ2-7; v_gene: TRBV7-2; abundance: -; d_gene: TRBD2
CDR3aa: CASMIEGIRNTGELFF; CDR3nt: TGTGCCAGCATGATAGAGGGCATCCGGAACACCGGGGAGCTGTTTTTT; j_gene: TRBJ2-2; v_gene: TRBV27; abundance: -; d_gene: -
CDR3aa: CASSAVAGTGELFF; CDR3nt: TGTGCCAGCAGTGCGGTAGCTGGCACCGGGGAGCTGTTTTTT; j_gene: TRBJ2-2; v_gene: TRBV6-5; abundance: -; d_gene: -
CDR3aa: CASSLGLAGVGYNEQFF; CDR3nt: TGTGCCAGCAGCTTGGGACTAGCGGGGGTGGGCTACAATGAGCAGTTCTTC; j_gene: TRBJ2-1; v_gene: TRBV5-6; abundance: -; d_gene: TRBD2
CDR3aa: CAWSVETSRDTQYF; CDR3nt: TGTGCCTGGAGTGTTGAGACTAGTCGGGATACGCAGTATTTT; j_gene: TRBJ2-3; v_gene: TRBV30; abundance: -; d_gene: -
CDR3aa: CASSLTSGGNTIYF; CDR3nt: TGTGCCAGCAGCTTAACTTCGGGTGGAAACACCATATATTTT; j_gene: TRBJ1-3; v_gene: TRBV7-9; abundance: few; d_gene: -
CDR3aa: CAWSVRAYRTDTQYF; CDR3nt: TGTGCCTGGAGTGTACGGGCCTACCGCACAGATACGCAGTATTTT; j_gene: TRBJ2-3; v_gene: TRBV30; abundance: -; d_gene: -
CDR3aa: CASSPNPDSQETQYF; CDR3nt: TGTGCCAGCTCCCCAAACCCCGACAGCCAAGAGACCCAGTACTTC; j_gene: TRBJ2-5; v_gene: TRBV18; abundance: -; d_gene: -
CDR3aa: CASSVDSGVGYTF; CDR3nt: TGTGCCAGCAGCGTAGATTCCGGGGTTGGCTACACCTTC; j_gene: TRBJ1-2; v_gene: TRBV9; abundance: -; d_gene: -
CDR3aa: CSVAGTSGGNEQFF; CDR3nt: TGCAGCGTGGCCGGGACTAGCGGGGGGAATGAGCAGTTCTTC; j_gene: TRBJ2-1; v_gene: TRBV29-1; abundance: -; d_gene: TRBD2
CDR3aa: CASSDWVNEQFF; CDR3nt: TGTGCCAGCAGTGATTGGGTAAATGAGCAGTTCTTC; j_gene: TRBJ2-1; v_gene: TRBV2; abundance: -; d_gene: -
CDR3aa: CAVGTYGYTF; CDR3nt: TGTGCGGTCGGGACTTACGGCTACACCTTC; j_gene: TRBJ1-2; v_gene: TRBV7-2; abundance: few; d_gene: -
CDR3aa: CAAQTGGTDTQYF; CDR3nt: TGTGCCGCCCAGACAGGGGGCACAGATACGCAGTATTTT; j_gene: TRBJ2-3; v_gene: TRBV10-3; abundance: -; d_gene: TRBD1
CDR3aa: CASSLGLAGVQETQYF; CDR3nt: TGTGCCAGCAGTTTAGGACTAGCGGGGGTACAAGAGACCCAGTACTTC; j_gene: TRBJ2-5; v_gene: TRBV6-6; abundance: -; d_gene: TRBD2
CDR3aa: CSVPTGGRNNEQFF; CDR3nt: TGCAGCGTTCCAACCGGGGGGCGCAACAATGAGCAGTTCTTC; j_gene: TRBJ2-1; v_gene: TRBV29-1; abundance: -; d_gene: -
CDR3aa: CASSLGQRRVSPLHF; CDR3nt: TGTGCCAGCAGCTTGGGCCAGAGGAGGGTTTCACCCCTCCACTTT; j_gene: TRBJ1-6; v_gene: TRBV7-8; abundance: few; d_gene: -